This T cell receptor (beta chain) was found in a study of T cell responses to AZD1222 COVID-19 vaccine (dated by TCRdb to the early 2020s). Regarding the research as a whole: AZD1222 recipients given second doses at about 4 weeks or at about 12 weeks were pooled, since spike-specific TCR depth and breadth were not found to differ between the two schedules. A total of 233 trial participants underwent TCR sequencing, of whom about 210 had received two doses of AZD1222 and 26 had received two doses of the MenACWY control vaccine. Trial participants were enrolled by age into subgroups of 18-55, 56-69 and 70-plus years, and around 150, 28 and 57 TCR-sequenced participants, respectively, were included in these subgroups. Here is what the overall study found, with its caveats: Vaccine-associated CD4 TCRs spanned the whole spike protein, with dominant responses in regions 160-218 and 743-854. No day 14 peak-response samples were available, so repertoires were characterized only after the peak T cell response. Only six AZD1222 recipients were SARS-CoV-2 seropositive at baseline, limiting conclusions about previously exposed vaccinees. Nearly half of unique spike-specific TCRs reportedly recognized epitopes outside regions mutated in the B.1.351 and B.1.1.7 variants. Spike-specific TCR breadth and depth rose significantly after two AZD1222 doses compared with day 0 and with MenACWY recipients. The 56-69-year group was small, and its depth increase did not reach significance, likely because of low power. Participants were mostly white British and included more females than males, and it was suggested by the authors that clonal diversity may have been underestimated.

Trimmed from V: 6 bases; trimmed from J: 7 bases; junction bases lacking a gene match: 8. Including the terminal cysteine and phenylalanine, the CDR3 comprises 14 residues. The DNA shown is the 42-base CDR3, in frame from base 1. CDR1 and CDR2 were assigned from the germline V gene (reference sequence) as WNHNN and SYGVQD. Concerning this clone itself: No antigen is known for it. No per-base quality is available; no much larger clone lies one base away.

The CDR3 regions of human TCRbeta chains were subjected to immunosequencing. As for the authors' bioinformatics: Repertoire TCRs were checked for matches against a reference library of SARS-CoV-2-specific TCRs that had been generated using the MIRA antigen-specificity platform. Breadth was defined as the fraction of unique TCRs that were SARS-CoV-2-associated. Depth was defined as the fraction of total T cells that were SARS-CoV-2-associated. Using the MIRA data, each spike-specific TCR was mapped to the spike region that the TCR reacts to and placed in a CD4 or CD8 class. Log10-transformed breadth and depth values were compared by one-way ANOVA with Sidak's multiple comparisons tests. As stored in TCRdb, this immuneACCESS dataset retains in-frame rearrangements with V and J assigned. A fraction of the clones does not appear; measured against another copy, unresolved V genes explain less than half of the discrepancy, and the remainder lacks a known reason. V, J and clone size were drawn from that table, and D and trimming were deduced from the DNA. Here the sample has tens of thousands of clones; around 73% occur a single time. Around a fifth of the sample is taken by the ten largest.

The time point tag for this specimen amounts to: baseline before first vaccination. Vaccinee samples came from UK trials COV001 and COV002, including a single-blind randomized controlled phase 2/3 trial of AZD1222 (ChAdOx1 nCoV-19) in healthy adults. For TCRbeta chain sequencing, PBMC samples from trial participants were taken at day 0 and at day 28 after the second dose. The chain is encoded by TRBV10-1 joined to TRBJ2-7, and TRBD1 aligns with 11 junction nucleotides. The receptor was isolated from an adult in good health. The source material was peripheral blood, sampled on day 0 of AZD1222 vaccination. The CDR3 reads CASSPGTGGEEQYF. In nucleotide form, the sequence is TGCGCCAGCAGCCCCGGGACAGGGGGAGAAGAGCAGTACTTC.